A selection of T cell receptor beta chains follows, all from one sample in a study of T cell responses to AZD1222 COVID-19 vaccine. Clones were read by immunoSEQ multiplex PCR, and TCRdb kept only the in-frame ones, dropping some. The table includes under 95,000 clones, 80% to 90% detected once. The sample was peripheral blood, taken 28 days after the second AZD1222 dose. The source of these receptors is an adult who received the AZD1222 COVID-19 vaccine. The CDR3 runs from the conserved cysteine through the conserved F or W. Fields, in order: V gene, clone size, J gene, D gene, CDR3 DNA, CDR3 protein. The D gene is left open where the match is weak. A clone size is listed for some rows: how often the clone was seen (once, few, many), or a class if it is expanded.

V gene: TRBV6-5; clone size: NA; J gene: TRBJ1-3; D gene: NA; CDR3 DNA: TGTGCCAGCAGCCCCGGACGGTTTTCTGGAAACACCATATATTTT; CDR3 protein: CASSPGRFSGNTIYF
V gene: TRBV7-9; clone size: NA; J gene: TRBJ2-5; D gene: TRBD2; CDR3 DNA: TGTGCCAGCAGCCCCCGACTAGCGGGGGTGCAAGAGACCCAGTACTTC; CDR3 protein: CASSPRLAGVQETQYF
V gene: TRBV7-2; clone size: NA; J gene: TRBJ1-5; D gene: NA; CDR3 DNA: TGTGCCAGCAGCTTAAGAACAGCGAATCAGCCCCAGCATTTT; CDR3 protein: CASSLRTANQPQHF
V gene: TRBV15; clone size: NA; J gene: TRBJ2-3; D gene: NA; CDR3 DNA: TGTGCCACCAGCAGAGATCTAATACGGGGCACAGATACGCAGTATTTT; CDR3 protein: CATSRDLIRGTDTQYF
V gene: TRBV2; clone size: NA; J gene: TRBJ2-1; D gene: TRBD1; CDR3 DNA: TGTGCCAGCGGGGTCCCAGACAGGGGGCCCGGTGAGCAGTTCTTC; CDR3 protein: CASGVPDRGPGEQFF
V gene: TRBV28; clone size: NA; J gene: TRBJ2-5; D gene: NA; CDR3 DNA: TGTGCCAGCAGTTTAGCAGGGCTCGAGACCCAGTACTTC; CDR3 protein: CASSLAGLETQYF
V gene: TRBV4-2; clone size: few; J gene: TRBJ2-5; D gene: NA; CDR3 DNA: TGTGCCAGCAGCCAAGATACCAGGATGGTGGAGACCCAGTACTTC; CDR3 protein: CASSQDTRMVETQYF
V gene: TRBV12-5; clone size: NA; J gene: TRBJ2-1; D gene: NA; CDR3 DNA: TGTGCTAGTGGTTTGGTACCCGATTCACCCTATGCGAGTCGGGGTGAGCAGTTCTTC; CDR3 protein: CASGLVPDSPYASRGEQFF
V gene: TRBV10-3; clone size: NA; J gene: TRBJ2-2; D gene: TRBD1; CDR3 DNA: TGTGCCATCAGTCGAGGGGGCAGTCAGAACACCGGGGAGCTGTTTTTT; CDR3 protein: CAISRGGSQNTGELFF
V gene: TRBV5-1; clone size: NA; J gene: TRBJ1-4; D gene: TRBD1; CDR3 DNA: TGCGCCAGCAGCTTGCAGGGGGCAATCGAGGAAAAACTGTTTTTT; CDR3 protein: CASSLQGAIEEKLFF
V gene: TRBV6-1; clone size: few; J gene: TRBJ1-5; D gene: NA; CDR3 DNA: TGTGCCAGCAGTGAAAACCAGGGAGGAAATCAGCCCCAGCATTTT; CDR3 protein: CASSENQGGNQPQHF
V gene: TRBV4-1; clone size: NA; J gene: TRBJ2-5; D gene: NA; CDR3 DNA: TGCGCCAGCAGCCAAGTGGGCAGCGGCCAAGAGACCCAGTACTTC; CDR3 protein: CASSQVGSGQETQYF
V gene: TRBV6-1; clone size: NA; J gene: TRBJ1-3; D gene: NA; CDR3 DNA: TGTGCCAGCAGTGCCGGGACACCGTTATCTGGAAACACCATATATTTT; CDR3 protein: CASSAGTPLSGNTIYF
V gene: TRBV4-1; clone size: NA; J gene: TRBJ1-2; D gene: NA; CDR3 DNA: TGCGCCAGCAGCCAAGTCACCCCGGATTTTAACTATGGCTACACCTTC; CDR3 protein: CASSQVTPDFNYGYTF
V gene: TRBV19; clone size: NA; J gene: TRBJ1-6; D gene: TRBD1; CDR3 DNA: TGTGCCAGTAGTCACCGGGACAGCAACTATAATTCACCCCTCCACTTT; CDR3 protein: CASSHRDSNYNSPLHF
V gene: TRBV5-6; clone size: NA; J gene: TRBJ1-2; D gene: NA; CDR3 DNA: TGTGCCAGCAGCGTGGGGTCCTATGGCTACACCTTC; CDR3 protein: CASSVGSYGYTF